The next 27 T cell receptor beta chains were all read from a single sample in a study of patients and donors after allogeneic stem cell transplantation. Each CDR3 protein is one row after TCRdb ran MiXCR on the RT-PCR reads. The table has under 35,000 distinct CDR3 sequences, more than 35% seen once. Sequenced sample: blood, either unsorted or a sorted T cell fraction (not recorded which). The receptors shown here come from a human donor who was either an allogeneic HSCT recipient or a stem cell or donor lymphocyte infusion donor (not recorded which). It is not recorded whose cells these are; they may come from a transplant donor.

In its sample, this clonotype was seen a few times. This sequence may be a read error, since a much larger clone differs from it by one base. DNA of the CDR3: TGTGCCACCAGCAGAGGACCGTTCCCCGGGACTGAAGCTTTCTTT. Amino acids: CATSRGPFPGTEAFF. V and J are TRBV15 and TRBJ1-1; unclear D gene. With 1 base removed from V and 5 bases from J, the gap between germline ends came to 14 bases. This CDR3 region has 15 residues. CDR1 is LNHNV, CDR2 YYDKDF, per germline (reference sequence).

In its sample, this clonotype was seen once. This chain connects TRBV20-1 to TRBJ2-7, with TRBD2 identical over 8 bases. Trimming at V came to 5 bases and at J to 2 bases, leaving 8 bases not matched to a gene. CDR3 size: 14 residues. Germline V gives CDR1 DFQATT, CDR2 SNEGSKA (reference sequence). The CDR3 region is CSAERLATTYEQYF. CDR3 DNA: TGCAGTGCTGAGAGACTAGCGACCACCTACGAGCAGTACTTC.

This clonotype was seen just once. V is TRBV4-3 and J is TRBJ1-4; TRBD1 aligns across 8 bases. Trimming took 3 bases from V and 7 from J; bases not matched to a gene: 4. The CDR3 loop spans 14 amino acids. The V gene's germline CDR1 is LGHNA and CDR2 YSLEER. The CDR3 DNA reads TGCGCCAGCAGCCACCCAGGGGGCTCTGAAAAACTGTTTTTT. Encoded protein: CASSHPGGSEKLFF.

The genes are TRBV12-3 or TRBV12-4 and TRBJ2-5; no firm D call. V was pared by 3 bases and J by 5 bases, with 19 bases between. This CDR3 comprises 16 residues. This chain's CDR3 is CASSFLSGKGEETQYF. The CDR3 DNA reads TGTGCCAGCAGTTTCCTTAGTGGAAAAGGCGAGGAGACCCAGTACTTC.

This clonotype showed up just a few times. This rearrangement joins TRBV20-1 to TRBJ1-4, with no clear D. Trimming pared 1 base from V and 4 bases from J, leaving 4 bases between. CDR3 size: 12 residues. Germline CDR1 and CDR2: DFQATT and SNEGSKA (reference sequence). The CDR3 loop is CSARGSNEKLFF. For the CDR3, the DNA is TGCAGTGCTAGAGGCAGTAATGAAAAACTGTTTTTT.

This clonotype was observed a few times. This chain uses TRBV29-1 with TRBJ2-1; D assignment may be TRBD1 or TRBD2 (5 bases each). Germline CDR1 is SQVTM and CDR2 is ANQGSEA. V lost 3 bases to trimming and J lost 3 bases, with 9 bases between them. The CDR3 consists of 13 residues. CDR3 DNA: TGCAGCGTTGAGGGGGTCCGCTACAATGAGCAGTTCTTC. Residues: CSVEGVRYNEQFF.

The rearrangement uses TRBV4-2 and TRBJ2-7; 10 bases are shared with TRBD1. The J segment lost 6 bases and the V segment lost 5 bases, leaving 4 bases of the junction unmatched. The CDR3 runs 13 residues. The germline gives CDR1 LGHNA, CDR2 YNFKEQ. CDR3 region: CASSGRQGAEQYV. The CDR3 nucleotides read TGTGCCAGCAGCGGCCGACAGGGGGCCGAGCAGTACGTC.

This clonotype showed up just once. The chain combines TRBV7-9 with TRBJ2-3; 9 bases match TRBD2. CDR1 SEHNR and CDR2 FQNEAQ come from the germline V gene (reference sequence). The CDR3 is made up of 17 amino acids. V gave up 0 bases and J gave up 1 base; unmatched junction bases: 5. The CDR3 region is CASSLALRGGGTDTQYF. The CDR3 bases are TGTGCCAGCAGCTTAGCCCTTCGCGGGGGGGGCACAGATACGCAGTATTTT.

This clonotype was observed a few times. The chain's CDR3 is CASSQDLPGDTGELFF. CDR3 nucleotide sequence: TGTGCCAGCAGCCAAGATCTACCAGGGGACACCGGGGAGCTGTTTTTT. This rearrangement joins TRBV3-1 to TRBJ2-2; D perhaps matches TRBD1 (6 bases). Germline V lookup: CDR1 LGHDT, CDR2 YNNKEL (reference sequence). The CDR3 is made up of 16 amino acids. Trimming took off 0 bases at V and 3 bases at J, with 11 bases between the two ends.

The chain links TRBV11-3 to TRBJ2-1; D unclear. The V and J ends lost 4 bases and 8 bases respectively, with 9 bases between them. The V gene's germline CDR1 is SGHNT and CDR2 YENEEA. The CDR3 consists of 12 residues. In nucleotides, the CDR3 is TGTGCCAGCAGCTCCTTTTCCTATGAGCAGTTCTTC. Amino acids: CASSSFSYEQFF.

The rearrangement uses TRBV7-2 and TRBJ2-3; tentative D call: TRBD2 (5 bases). CDR1 SGHTA and CDR2 FQGNSA come from the germline V gene. V was clipped by 5 bases and J by 6 bases, with 12 bases between them. The CDR3 extends over 13 amino acids. The CDR3 region has the DNA TGTGCCAGCAGCCCGACCCGGGATGATACGCAGTATTTT. This codes for CASSPTRDDTQYF.

This chain joins TRBV20-1 and TRBJ1-1, with 9 bases matching TRBD1. J was trimmed by 6 bases and V by 7 bases; bases with no gene match: 9. Germline loops: CDR1 DFQATT, CDR2 SNEGSKA (reference sequence). The CDR3 length is 13 residues. As DNA, the CDR3 is TGCAGTGTTTTGGGGACAGGGACTGCTGAAGCTTTCTTT. It specifies CSVLGTGTAEAFF.

The chain has TRBV7-2 and TRBJ1-1; 7 bases line up with TRBD1. Trimming at V came to 3 bases and at J to 6 bases, leaving 10 bases not matched to a gene. Germline V gene data show CDR1 as SGHTA and CDR2 as FQGNSA. The CDR3 loop spans 15 amino acids. This CDR3 reads CASSLGGTVNAEAFF. The CDR3 DNA is TGTGCCAGCAGCTTGGGGGGGACAGTCAACGCTGAAGCTTTCTTT.

This chain links TRBV20-1 with TRBJ1-5; D may be TRBD1 (6 bases). The CDR3 is 15 amino acids. V lost 5 bases, J lost 2 bases, and 16 bases lay in between. CDR1 DFQATT and CDR2 SNEGSKA come from the germline V gene (reference sequence). CDR3 amino acids: CSAATGIVGNQPQHF. In DNA, the CDR3 is TGCAGTGCTGCTACAGGGATCGTAGGCAATCAGCCCCAGCATTTT.

The chain is built from TRBV4-1 and TRBJ2-2; 9 bases are a match to TRBD1. The CDR3 runs 15 residues. CDR1 is MGHRA, CDR2 YSYEKL, per germline. V shed 9 bases, J shed 7 bases, and the junction held 12 bases outside the gene matches. The CDR3 DNA is TGCGCCAGGACATACCGGGACAGGGAGATCGGGGAGCTGTTTTTT. Its translation: CARTYRDREIGELFF.

This clonotype has only a few counts. The chain joins TRBV29-1 to TRBJ2-5; D possibly corresponds to TRBD2 (5 bases). The V gene's germline CDR1 is SQVTM and CDR2 ANQGSEA. This CDR3 is built from 12 residues. Deletions cut 6 bases from V and 5 bases from J, with 13 bases between. Written as DNA, the CDR3 is TGCAGCGTGGTTGACACGGGGGAGACCCAGTACTTC. It specifies CSVVDTGETQYF.

The CDR3 protein is CASSQVGLKRWYNEQFF. In DNA form, the CDR3 reads TGTGCCAGCAGCCAAGTAGGCCTTAAAAGATGGTACAATGAGCAGTTCTTC. The rearrangement uses TRBV14 and TRBJ2-1, with D hard to call. Trimming removed 1 base from V and 4 bases from J, with 17 bases in between. Per germline, CDR1 SGHDN and CDR2 FVKESK. This CDR3 is 17 amino acids long.

The chain is built from TRBV20-1 and TRBJ2-7; 9 bases are a match to TRBD2. The germline CDR1 and CDR2 sequences are DFQATT and SNEGSKA (reference sequence). V trimming: 5 bases; J trimming: 5 bases; junction bases outside the gene matches: 7. This CDR3 contains 13 residues. The CDR3 DNA reads TGCAGTGCTCTAGCGGGAAGCCTTAACGAGCAGTACTTC. Translating it yields CSALAGSLNEQYF.

This clonotype was picked up a small number of times. The CDR3 spells CSVRTTGVTEAFF. CDR3 DNA sequence: TGCAGCGTCCGCACGACAGGGGTTACTGAAGCTTTCTTT. This rearrangement joins TRBV29-1 to TRBJ1-1; 8 bases are a match to TRBD1. The CDR3 has 13 residues. Germline values: CDR1 SQVTM, CDR2 ANQGSEA. V was clipped by 6 bases and J by 5 bases; unmatched bases: 8.

This chain uses TRBV12-3 or TRBV12-4 with TRBJ2-4; D possibly corresponds to TRBD1 (6 bases). The CDR3 is 15 residues long. V was shortened by 6 bases and J by 7 bases, with 19 bases between the two germline ends. CDR3 coding DNA: TGTGCCAGCAGCCCAGCCAGGGGAAGAAGCAACATTCAGTACTTC. Its translation is CASSPARGRSNIQYF.

This clonotype was counted a few times. V is TRBV4-2 and J is TRBJ2-5; D assignment may be TRBD1 or TRBD2 (5 bases each). Trimming cost V 0 bases and J 3 bases, with 14 bases left between them. The CDR3 is made up of 16 amino acids. Germline CDR1 is LGHNA and CDR2 is YNFKEQ. CDR3: CASSQERLGREETQYF. The CDR3 DNA is TGTGCCAGCAGCCAAGAAAGGCTGGGACGCGAAGAGACCCAGTACTTC.

V usage is TRBV7-2 and J usage is TRBJ2-2, with D perhaps TRBD1 (6 bases). The CDR3 extends over 16 amino acids. V gave up 1 base and J gave up 1 base, with 10 bases separating them. Per the germline V gene, CDR1 is SGHTA and CDR2 is FQGNSA. CDR3: CASSLEGTKNTGELFF. DNA for the CDR3: TGTGCCAGCAGCTTAGAGGGGACAAAGAACACCGGGGAGCTGTTTTTT. Complete variable domain (other parts from reference TRBV7-2 and TRBJ2-2): GAGVSQSPSNKVTEKGKDVELRCDPISGHTALYWYRQSLGQGLEFLIYFQGNSAPDKSGLPSDRFSAERTGGSVSTLTIQRTQQEDSAVYLCASSLEGTKNTGELFFGEGSRLTVL.

The rearrangement uses TRBV20-1 and TRBJ2-7; 11 positions agree with TRBD1. CDR1 is DFQATT, CDR2 SNEGSKA, per germline (reference sequence). There are 16 residues in the CDR3. V trimming: 0 bases; J trimming: 4 bases; junction bases outside the gene matches: 8. CDR3 DNA: TGCAGTGCTAGAGATAGGGACAGGGGGTCTTGTTACGAGCAGTACGTC. This codes for CSARDRDRGSCYEQYV.

This clonotype was seen many times. The CDR3 DNA follows: TGCAGCGTTGAGACGCCAACAGATACGCAGTATTTT. Its translation is CSVETPTDTQYF. V usage is TRBV29-1 and J usage is TRBJ2-3, with D uncertain. Germline CDR1 reads SQVTM; CDR2 reads ANQGSEA. The CDR3 is 12 amino acids. Trimming removed 3 bases at V and 3 bases at J, with 7 bases between.

The chain combines TRBV6-6 with TRBJ2-7, with 7 nucleotides matching TRBD1. Germline assignment: CDR1 MNHNY and CDR2 SVGAGI (reference sequence). CDR3 length equals 14 residues. The V gene end was trimmed by 7 bases and the J gene end by 2 bases; junction bases not matched to a gene: 8. The CDR3, as DNA: TGTGCCAGCACCCCTTCGGGACAGACCTACGAGCAGTACTTC. Its protein is CASTPSGQTYEQYF.

This clonotype was seen only a few times. The chain joins TRBV6-5 to TRBJ1-1; 7 nucleotides agree with TRBD1. The CDR3 extends over 13 amino acids. In germline, CDR1 is MNHEY, CDR2 SVGAGI. V lost 6 bases to trimming and J lost 5 bases; unmatched junction nucleotides: 6. The chain's CDR3 is CASRTDRVTEAFF. CDR3 DNA: TGTGCCAGCAGGACAGACAGGGTGACTGAAGCTTTCTTT.

This clonotype was seen just once. The rearrangement joins TRBV29-1 to TRBJ2-1, with TRBD2 identical over 8 bases. The V gene end was trimmed by 0 bases and the J gene end by 0 bases; junction bases not matched to a gene: 7. Per the germline V gene, CDR1 is SQVTM and CDR2 is ANQGSEA. The CDR3 contains 17 residues. The CDR3 here is CSVEDVVAGHSYNEQFF. In DNA, the CDR3 is TGCAGCGTTGAAGATGTGGTAGCGGGGCACTCCTACAATGAGCAGTTCTTC.